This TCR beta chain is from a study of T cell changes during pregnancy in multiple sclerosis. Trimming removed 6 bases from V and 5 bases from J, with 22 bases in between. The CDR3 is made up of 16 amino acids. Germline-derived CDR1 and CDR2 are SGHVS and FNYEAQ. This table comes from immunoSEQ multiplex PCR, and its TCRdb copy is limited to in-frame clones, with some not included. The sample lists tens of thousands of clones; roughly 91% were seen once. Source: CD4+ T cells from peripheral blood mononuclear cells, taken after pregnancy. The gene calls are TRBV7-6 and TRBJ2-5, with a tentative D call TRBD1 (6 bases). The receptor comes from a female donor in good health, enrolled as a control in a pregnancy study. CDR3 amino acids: CASSLEGAGRGETQYF. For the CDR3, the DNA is TGTGCCAGCAGTCTAGAAGGAGCTGGCAGGGGTGAGACCCAGTACTTC. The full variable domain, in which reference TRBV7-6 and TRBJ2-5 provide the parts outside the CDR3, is GAGVSQSPRYKVTKRGQDVALRCDPISGHVSLYWYRQALGQGPEFLTYFNYEAQQDKSGLPNDRFSAERPEGSISTLTIQRTEQRDSAMYRCASSLEGAGRGETQYFGPGTRLLVL.